This TCR beta chain was obtained from a study of PD-1 blockade in classical Hodgkin lymphoma. About the study: Patients in the cohort were put on intravenous nivolumab, 3 mg/kg every 2 weeks.

Study-wide results and caveats: Repertoire difference causes, possibly disease activity or prior therapy, remain undefined. CD4+ TCR diversity, unlike CD8+, rose significantly by C4D1. Reported findings placed baseline TCR diversity lower in newly diagnosed patients (compared with healthy donors).

Repertoires were generated with immunoSEQ multiplex PCR, while TCRdb's copy carries only in-frame clones and drops some. Of 84,000 or so clones in the sample, 85% to 95% are singletons; the top ten hold about 2.7%. Each of the patients experienced relapse following autologous stem cell transplantation, and their brentuximab vedotin exposure differed. The CDR3 runs to 19 residues. CDR1 is ENHRY and CDR2 is SYGVKD in the germline V gene. Trimming took 10 bases from V and 3 from J; bases not matched to a gene: 16. Details on this clone: Antigen: not known.

The chain joins TRBV10-3 to TRBJ2-6, with 12 nucleotides matching TRBD1. This TCR was recovered from a human donor with classical Hodgkin lymphoma. Sequences were derived from peripheral blood mononuclear cells (PBMCs), sampled before the second cycle of nivolumab. Here the CDR3 reads CATEPARGQGAGGANVLTF. DNA of the CDR3: TGTGCCACCGAGCCCGCCCGGGGACAGGGGGCAGGTGGGGCCAACGTCCTGACTTTC.